These 14 T cell receptor beta chains share one sample of origin, sequenced in a study of T-cell reconstitution after alpha-beta-depleted transplantation in children. Library preparation (for TCRbeta) was performed with unique molecular identifiers. TCRdb used MiXCR to reprocess the PCR reads, holding one entry per CDR3 protein. The sample records 250,000 to 350,000 distinct CDR3 sequences, approximately 9.6% being singletons. The sequencing used PBMCs from the stem cell graft donor, collected from the stem cell graft. The receptors here all came from a human donor who donated a stem cell graft to a child with SCID.

This clonotype was recorded a few times. Here the CDR3 DNA reads TGCGCCAGCAGCTTGAGACCGGGACAGCTTAACTCTGGAGATGAAAAACTGTTTTTT. Its protein is CASSLRPGQLNSGDEKLFF. The rearrangement uses TRBV5-1 and TRBJ1-4; 7 nucleotides agree with TRBD1. V shed 1 base, J shed 6 bases, and the junction held 18 bases outside the gene matches. CDR1 and CDR2 (germline): SGHRS, YFSETQ. The CDR3 runs 19 residues.

The rearrangement joins TRBV7-6 to TRBJ2-2, with 7 bases identical to TRBD1. CDR3 length equals 15 residues. The germline gives CDR1 SGHVS, CDR2 FNYEAQ. The trim removed 0 bases at V and 4 bases at J, leaving 2 bases unmatched. The CDR3 nucleotides read TGTGCCAGCAGCTTAGCAGGGGGCACCACCGGGGAGCTGTTTTTT. It is translated as CASSLAGGTTGELFF.

The gene calls are TRBV5-6 and TRBJ1-4; D uncertain. Germline lookup yields CDR1 SGHDT and CDR2 YYEEEE. V was trimmed by 1 base and J by 0 bases, leaving 13 bases between them. This CDR3 is 17 amino acids long. The CDR3 DNA reads TGTGCCAGCAGCTTGCGTGGCAGGACTGCAACTAATGAAAAACTGTTTTTT. It yields the protein CASSLRGRTATNEKLFF.

This clonotype was detected a few times. The chain has TRBV9 and TRBJ2-1; D tentatively fits TRBD1 or TRBD2 (6 bases each). Germline V gene lookup returns CDR1 SGDLS and CDR2 YYNGEE. V lost 0 bases and J 7 bases, leaving 14 bases between the germline ends. This CDR3 has 15 amino acids. The CDR3 protein is CASSVDGGLRNEQFF. The CDR3 nucleotides are TGTGCCAGCAGCGTAGACGGGGGCCTTCGGAATGAGCAGTTCTTC.

In this sample, this clonotype turned up once. The chain uses TRBV5-8 and TRBJ2-2; 8 bases line up with TRBD1. The CDR3 has 15 amino acids. The junction had 11 bases not matched to a gene; V was cut back by 8 bases and J by 5 bases. Germline V gene lookup returns CDR1 SGHTS and CDR2 YDEGEE. CDR3 nucleotide sequence: TGTGCCAGGGGACCCAGGACAGGGATTACCGGGGAGCTGTTTTTT. This codes for CARGPRTGITGELFF.

This clonotype was observed a few times. The V call is TRBV29-1, the J call TRBJ2-2; TRBD2 is a possible D gene (5 bases). The CDR3 consists of 13 residues. V lost 7 bases to trimming and J lost 7 bases, with 16 bases between them. Germline assignment: CDR1 SQVTM and CDR2 ANQGSEA. CDR3 protein: CSARAPGNGELFF. The CDR3 DNA reads as TGCAGCGCCCGGGCCCCGGGAAACGGGGAGCTGTTTTTT.

The genes are TRBV5-1 and TRBJ2-1; possible D gene TRBD1, 5 bases. Trimming took 2 bases from V and 8 from J, leaving 11 bases between them. Germline V gene lookup returns CDR1 SGHRS and CDR2 YFSETQ. The CDR3 consists of 13 residues. As DNA, the CDR3 is TGCGCCAGCAGCTTTGGGGCCCGGGATGAGCAGTTCTTC. This encodes CASSFGARDEQFF. The full variable domain, its missing parts supplied by reference TRBV5-1 and TRBJ2-1, is KAGVTQTPRYLIKTRGQQVTLSCSPISGHRSVSWYQQTPGQGLQFLFEYFSETQRNKGNFPGRFSGRQFSNSRSEMNVSTLELGDSALYLCASSFGARDEQFFGPGTRLTVL.

J is TRBJ1-1 and V is TRBV29-1, with unresolved D. The germline CDR1 and CDR2 sequences are SQVTM and ANQGSEA. This CDR3 has 12 residues. V was trimmed by 4 bases and J by 1 base, leaving 7 bases between them. The CDR3 bases are TGCAGCGTTGCCTGGGAGAACACTGAAGCTTTCTTT. Translated, it gives CSVAWENTEAFF.

This clonotype appeared many times. The gene calls are TRBV15 and TRBJ2-7, with D possibly TRBD1 on 5 matching bases. The CDR3 has 15 residues. V lost 3 bases to trimming and J lost 5 bases, with 17 bases between them. Germline V lookup: CDR1 LNHNV, CDR2 YYDKDF (reference sequence). The CDR3 DNA reads as TGTGCCACCAGCAGTGGTCAGGGTGGTTACGACGAGCAGTACTTC. This translates into CATSSGQGGYDEQYF. Based on the CDR3 plus reference TRBV15 and TRBJ2-7, the full variable domain is DAMVIQNPRYQVTQFGKPVTLSCSQTLNHNVMYWYQQKSSQAPKLLFHYYDKDFNNEADTPDNFQSRRPNTSFCFLDIRSPGLGDTAMYLCATSSGQGGYDEQYFGPGTRLTVT.

This clonotype has a handful of counts. The gene calls are TRBV7-9 and TRBJ2-7; 11 bases are shared with TRBD1. Unmatched junction bases numbered 8, after V lost 4 bases and J lost 3 bases. CDR1 and CDR2 from the germline V gene are SEHNR and FQNEAQ (reference sequence). The CDR3 sequence is 16 residues long. CDR3 region: CASSSPRGTGGYEQYF. CDR3 coding DNA: TGTGCCAGCAGCTCCCCGAGGGGGACAGGGGGCTACGAGCAGTACTTC. The complete variable domain, with remaining parts taken from reference TRBV7-9 and TRBJ2-7, reads DTGVSQNPRHKITKRGQNVTFRCDPISEHNRLYWYRQTLGQGPEFLTYFQNEAQLEKSRLLSDRFSAERPKGSFSTLEIQRTEQGDSAMYLCASSSPRGTGGYEQYFGPGTRLTVT.

This clonotype was counted a few times. The chain couples TRBV12-5 to TRBJ2-5; tentative D call: TRBD2 (6 bases). CDR1 LGHNT and CDR2 FRNRAP come from the germline V gene. The V gene lost 1 base and the J gene lost 5 bases, with 8 bases spanning the gap. The CDR3 is 13 residues long. The CDR3 spells CASGLAGGETQYF. CDR3 bases: TGTGCTAGTGGTTTGGCTGGGGGGGAGACCCAGTACTTC.

The V gene is TRBV10-3, the J gene TRBJ2-2; TRBD1 might be the D (5 bases). This CDR3 is built from 15 residues. Germline loops: CDR1 ENHRY, CDR2 SYGVKD. Trimming shortened V by 2 bases and J by 7 bases, and 14 bases separated the two germline ends. The CDR3 DNA reads as TGTGCCATCAGTGAGGCTTCAGGGTATGGCGGGGAGCTGTTTTTT. Its protein is CAISEASGYGGELFF.

This clonotype was counted between two and nine times. V is TRBV5-6 and J is TRBJ2-3, with 7 bases identical to TRBD2. The CDR3 length is 16 residues. The ends lost 3 bases at V and 2 bases at J; junction bases unmatched: 9. Germline V lookup: CDR1 SGHDT, CDR2 YYEEEE. The CDR3 DNA is TGTGCCAGCAGCTCCACGGGGGAGGGGACCACAGATACGCAGTATTTT. Amino acid sequence: CASSSTGEGTTDTQYF.

The chain recombines TRBV5-1 with TRBJ1-5; D gene unclear. With 0 bases removed from V and 4 bases from J, the gap between germline ends came to 14 bases. This CDR3 contains 16 residues. Germline CDR1 reads SGHRS; CDR2 reads YFSETQ. In DNA form, the CDR3 reads TGCGCCAGCAGCTTGGATGGCAGGTCGGTTAATCAGCCCCAGCATTTT. Translating gives CASSLDGRSVNQPQHF.